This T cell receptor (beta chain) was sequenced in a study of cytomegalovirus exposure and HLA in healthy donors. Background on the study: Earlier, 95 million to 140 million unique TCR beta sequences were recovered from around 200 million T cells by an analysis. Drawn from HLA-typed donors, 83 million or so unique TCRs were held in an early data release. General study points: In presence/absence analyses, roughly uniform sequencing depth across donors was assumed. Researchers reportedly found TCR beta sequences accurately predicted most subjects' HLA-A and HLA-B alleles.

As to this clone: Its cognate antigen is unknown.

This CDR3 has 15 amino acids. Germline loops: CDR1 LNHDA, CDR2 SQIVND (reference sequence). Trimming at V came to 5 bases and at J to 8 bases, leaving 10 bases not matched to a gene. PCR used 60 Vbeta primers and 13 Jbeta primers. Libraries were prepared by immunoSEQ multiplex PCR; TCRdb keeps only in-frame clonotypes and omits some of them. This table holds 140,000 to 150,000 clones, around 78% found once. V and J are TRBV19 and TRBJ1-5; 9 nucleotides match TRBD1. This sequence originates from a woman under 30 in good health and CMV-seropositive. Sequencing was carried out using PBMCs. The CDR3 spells CASSPRGQGFKPQHF. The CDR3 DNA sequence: TGTGCCAGTAGTCCCCGGGGACAGGGATTCAAGCCCCAGCATTTT.